This TCR beta chain appears in the sequencing data of a study of low-dose radiotherapy and immunotherapy resistance in tumors (dated by TCRdb to between 2021 and 2022). Describing the broader study: Cohort 1 received 0.5 Gy per fraction every 2 weeks, with a prescribed total PTV dose of 6.5 Gy. Nivolumab was administered intravenously as a 240 mg flat dose every two weeks, and ipilimumab was administered intravenously at 1 mg/kg every six weeks. Starting on cycle 1 day 1, patients took 300 mg of aspirin by mouth once daily for four cycles. No randomization into treatment groups was done for the people taking part in the trial. Eight patients were included in the translational analysis, namely three from the first dose cohort plus the first five from the second dose cohort. Every two weeks, patients got intravenous cyclophosphamide at 200 mg/m2, given one day ahead of each radiation and immunotherapy administration. In Cohort 2, 1 Gy per fraction was delivered every two weeks, for a total of 13 Gy over 26 weeks.

The instrument given in TCRdb is Illumina HiSeq 2500. First-strand cDNA was synthesized with Superscript III and a set of TRAV- and TRBV-specific primers, covering both TCRalpha and TCRbeta chains. TCRs were amplified with Phusion for 15 to 25 PCR cycles using a constant-region primer together with the adapter attached to the V primers. Isolated mRNA was amplified with the MessageAmp II aRNA Amplification Kit, using a 16-hour in vitro transcription at 37°C. mRNA for TCR sequencing was isolated with the Dynabeads mRNA DIRECT Purification Kit. Indexed Illumina adapters were added in a second Phusion PCR of 20 to 30 cycles, after which AMPure XP beads were used to purify the products. In the original analysis: Using custom Perl scripts, TCR sequences that encoded the same protein were pooled, out-of-frame sequences were dropped, and the abundance of each clonotype was calculated. Any TCR sequence supported by only a single read was excluded from analysis. Shannon entropy, Gini index, clonality, richness, and the frequency of TCRs shared between repertoires were included as repertoire metrics. The public reads were reprocessed in TCRdb via fastp at Q25 and MiXCR, keeping in-frame beta chains. Entries are consolidated by CDR3 protein sequence, retaining the most common genes and DNA. The V and J calls reflect TCRdb's pipeline rather than the authors' work. The sample data list 65,000 to 100,000 distinct CDR3 sequences, and over 15% of these were observed just once. Roughly 2.8% of the sample belongs to the ten largest clones.

This clonotype was seen at least ten times. What this receptor recognizes is not known. Base quality data are lacking; no much larger clone is found one base away. Interpreted using the paper, the time point label stands for: before trial treatment. Donors were enrolled in RACIN, a single-arm phase I dose-escalation trial in which nivolumab, ipilimumab, aspirin, low-dose cyclophosphamide and low-dose radiotherapy were combined. To be eligible, a patient needed to have an advanced solid tumor that was TIL-negative. This receptor was identified in a male donor with prostate cancer. This sample comprised PBMCs, obtained before treatment.

The base sequence is TGTGCCAGCAGTGACAGGGCTAGCGGGGGAGATACGCAGTATTTT. Its amino acids are CASSDRASGGDTQYF. This sequence uses TRBV6-4 and TRBJ2-3; the junction holds 10 bases that match TRBD2. V has 2 bases trimmed and J has 5 bases trimmed; junction bases matching no gene number 4. Based on the germline V gene, the CDR1 and CDR2 sequences are MRHNA and SNTAGT. The CDR3 spans 15 residues, from the cysteine through the phenylalanine. Kept here is only the CDR3 DNA, which spans 45 bases and is read in frame from base 1.